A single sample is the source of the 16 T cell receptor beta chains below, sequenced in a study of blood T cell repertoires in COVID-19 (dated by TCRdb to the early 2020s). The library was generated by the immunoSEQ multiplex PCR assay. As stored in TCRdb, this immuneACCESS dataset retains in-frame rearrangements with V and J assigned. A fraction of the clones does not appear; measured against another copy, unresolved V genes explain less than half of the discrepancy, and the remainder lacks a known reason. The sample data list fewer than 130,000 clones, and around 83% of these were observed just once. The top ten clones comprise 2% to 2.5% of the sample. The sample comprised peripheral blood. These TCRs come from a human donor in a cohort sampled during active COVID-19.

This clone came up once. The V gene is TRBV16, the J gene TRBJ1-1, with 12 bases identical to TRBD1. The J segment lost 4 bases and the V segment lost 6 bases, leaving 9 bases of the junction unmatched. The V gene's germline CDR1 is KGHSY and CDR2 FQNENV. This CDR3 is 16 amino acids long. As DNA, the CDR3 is TGTGCCAGCAGACCGGGACAGGGGGCGCCGGTCACTGAAGCTTTCTTT. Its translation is CASRPGQGAPVTEAFF.

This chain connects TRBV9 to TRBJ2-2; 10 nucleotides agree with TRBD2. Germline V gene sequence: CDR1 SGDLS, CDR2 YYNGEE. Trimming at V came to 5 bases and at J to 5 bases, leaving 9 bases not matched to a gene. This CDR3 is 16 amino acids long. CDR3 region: CASSPPLAGVTGELFF. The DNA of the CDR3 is TGTGCCAGCAGTCCCCCCCTAGCGGGGGTTACCGGGGAGCTGTTTTTT.

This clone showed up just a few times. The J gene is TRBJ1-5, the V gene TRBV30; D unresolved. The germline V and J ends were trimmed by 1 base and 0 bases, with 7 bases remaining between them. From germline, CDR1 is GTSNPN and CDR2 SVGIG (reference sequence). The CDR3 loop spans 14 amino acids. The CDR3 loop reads CAWSAVNSNQPQHF. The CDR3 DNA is TGTGCCTGGAGTGCAGTGAATAGCAATCAGCCCCAGCATTTT.

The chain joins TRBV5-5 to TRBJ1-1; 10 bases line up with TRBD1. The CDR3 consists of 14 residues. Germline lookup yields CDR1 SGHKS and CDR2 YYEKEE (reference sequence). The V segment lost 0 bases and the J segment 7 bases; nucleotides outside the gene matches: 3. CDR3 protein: CASSLGGQGVEAFF. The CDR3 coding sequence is TGTGCCAGCAGCTTGGGCGGACAGGGGGTTGAAGCTTTCTTT.

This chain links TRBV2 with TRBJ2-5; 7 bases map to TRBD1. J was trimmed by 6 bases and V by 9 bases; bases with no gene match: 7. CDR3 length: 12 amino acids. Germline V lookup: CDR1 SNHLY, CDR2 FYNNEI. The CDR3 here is CASQGDAKTQYF. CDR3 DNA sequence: TGTGCCAGTCAGGGGGATGCGAAGACCCAGTACTTC.

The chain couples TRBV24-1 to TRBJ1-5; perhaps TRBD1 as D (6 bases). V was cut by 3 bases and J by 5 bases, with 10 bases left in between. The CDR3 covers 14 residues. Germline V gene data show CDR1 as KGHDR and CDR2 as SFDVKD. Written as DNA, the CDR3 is TGTGCCACCAGTGATGAAACAGGGTATCAGCCCCAGCATTTT. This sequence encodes CATSDETGYQPQHF.

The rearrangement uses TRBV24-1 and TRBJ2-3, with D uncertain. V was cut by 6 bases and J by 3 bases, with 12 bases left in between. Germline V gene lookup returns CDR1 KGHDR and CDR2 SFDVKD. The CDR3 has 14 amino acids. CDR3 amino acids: CATSLSPTTDTQYF. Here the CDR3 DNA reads TGTGCCACCAGTCTGAGCCCTACGACAGATACGCAGTATTTT.

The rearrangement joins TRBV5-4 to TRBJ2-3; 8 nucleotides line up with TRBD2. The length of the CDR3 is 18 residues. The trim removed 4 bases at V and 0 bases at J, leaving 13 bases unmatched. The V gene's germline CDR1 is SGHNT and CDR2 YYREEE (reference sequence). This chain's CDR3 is CASSKRTSGTISTDTQYF. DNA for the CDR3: TGTGCCAGCAGCAAACGAACTAGCGGAACTATAAGCACAGATACGCAGTATTTT.

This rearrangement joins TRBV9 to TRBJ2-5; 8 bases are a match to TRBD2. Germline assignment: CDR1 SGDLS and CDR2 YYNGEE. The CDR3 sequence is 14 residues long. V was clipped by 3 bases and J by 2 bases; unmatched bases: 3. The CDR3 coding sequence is TGTGCCAGCAGCGCCACTAGCGGACAAGAGACCCAGTACTTC. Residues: CASSATSGQETQYF.

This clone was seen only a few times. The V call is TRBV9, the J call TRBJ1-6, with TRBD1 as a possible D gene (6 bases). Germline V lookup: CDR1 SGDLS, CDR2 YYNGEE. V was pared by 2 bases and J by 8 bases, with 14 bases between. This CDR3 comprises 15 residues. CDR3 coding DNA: TGTGCCAGCAGCGTCACAGGGCATACCGATTCACCCCTCCACTTT. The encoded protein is CASSVTGHTDSPLHF. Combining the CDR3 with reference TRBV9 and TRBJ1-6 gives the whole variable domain DSGVTQTPKHLITATGQRVTLRCSPRSGDLSVYWYQQSLDQGLQFLIQYYNGEERAKGNILERFSAQQFPDLHSELNLSSLELGDSALYFCASSVTGHTDSPLHFGNGTRLTVT.

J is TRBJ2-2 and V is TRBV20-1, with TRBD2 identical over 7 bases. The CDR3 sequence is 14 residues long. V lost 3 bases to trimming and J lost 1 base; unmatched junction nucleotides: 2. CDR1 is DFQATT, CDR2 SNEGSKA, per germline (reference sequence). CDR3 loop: CSASTGGNTGELFF. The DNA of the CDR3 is TGCAGTGCTAGTACGGGAGGGAACACCGGGGAGCTGTTTTTT.

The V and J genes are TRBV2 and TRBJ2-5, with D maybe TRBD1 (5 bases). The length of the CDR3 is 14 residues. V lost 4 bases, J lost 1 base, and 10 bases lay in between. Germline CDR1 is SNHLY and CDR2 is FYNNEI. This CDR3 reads CASSGSTVQETQYF. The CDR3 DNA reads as TGTGCCAGCAGTGGGTCGACAGTCCAAGAGACCCAGTACTTC.

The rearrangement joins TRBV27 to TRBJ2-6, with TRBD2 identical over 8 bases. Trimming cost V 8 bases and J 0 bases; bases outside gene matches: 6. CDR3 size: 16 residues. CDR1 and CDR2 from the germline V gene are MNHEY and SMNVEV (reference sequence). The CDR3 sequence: CASGTSWVSGANVLTF. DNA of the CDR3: TGTGCCAGCGGGACTAGTTGGGTCTCTGGGGCCAACGTCCTGACTTTC.

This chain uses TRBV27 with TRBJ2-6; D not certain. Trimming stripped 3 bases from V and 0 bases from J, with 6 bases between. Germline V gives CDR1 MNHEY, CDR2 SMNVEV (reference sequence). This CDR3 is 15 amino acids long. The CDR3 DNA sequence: TGTGCCAGCAGTTTTTCCGTCTCTGGGGCCAACGTCCTGACTTTC. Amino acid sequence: CASSFSVSGANVLTF.

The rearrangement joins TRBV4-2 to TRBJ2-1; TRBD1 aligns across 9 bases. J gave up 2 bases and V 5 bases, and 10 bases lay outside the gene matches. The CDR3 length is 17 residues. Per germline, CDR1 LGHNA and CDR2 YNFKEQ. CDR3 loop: CASSTLTGGVTYNEQFF. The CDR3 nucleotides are TGTGCCAGCAGCACTTTGACAGGGGGGGTGACCTACAATGAGCAGTTCTTC.

The CDR3 here is CASTGTSGRDTQYF. CDR3 in DNA: TGTGCCAGCACCGGGACTAGCGGAAGAGATACGCAGTATTTT. This chain connects TRBV3-1 (or the pseudogene TRBV3-2) to TRBJ2-3; TRBD2 matches 11 bases. This CDR3 spans 14 amino acids. The germline V gene has CDR1 LGHDT and CDR2 YNNKEL (reference sequence). J gave up 5 bases and V 7 bases, and 5 bases lay outside the gene matches.